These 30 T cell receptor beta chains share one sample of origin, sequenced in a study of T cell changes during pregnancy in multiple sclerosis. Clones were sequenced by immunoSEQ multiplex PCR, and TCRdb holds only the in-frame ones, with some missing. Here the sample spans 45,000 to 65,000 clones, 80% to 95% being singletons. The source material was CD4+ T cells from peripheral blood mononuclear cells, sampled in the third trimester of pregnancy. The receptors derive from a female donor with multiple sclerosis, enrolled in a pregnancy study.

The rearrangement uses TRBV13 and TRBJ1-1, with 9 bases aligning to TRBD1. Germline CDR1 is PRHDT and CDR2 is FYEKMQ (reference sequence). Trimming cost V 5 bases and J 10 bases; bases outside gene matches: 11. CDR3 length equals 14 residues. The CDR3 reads CASSPKDRGTIAFF. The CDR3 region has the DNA TGTGCCAGCAGCCCAAAGGACAGGGGTACCATAGCTTTCTTT.

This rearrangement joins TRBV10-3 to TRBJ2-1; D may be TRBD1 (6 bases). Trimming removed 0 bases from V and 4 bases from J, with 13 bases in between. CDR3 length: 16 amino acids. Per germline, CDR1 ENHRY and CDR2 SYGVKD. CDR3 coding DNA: TGTGCCATCAGTGAGTCGGGGGCCCCCCGATACAATGAGCAGTTCTTC. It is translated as CAISESGAPRYNEQFF.

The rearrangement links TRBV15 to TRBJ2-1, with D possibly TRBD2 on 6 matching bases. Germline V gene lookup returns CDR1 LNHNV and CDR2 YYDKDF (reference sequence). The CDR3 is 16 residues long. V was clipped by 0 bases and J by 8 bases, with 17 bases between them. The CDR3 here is CATSRDPTRLGDEQFF. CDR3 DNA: TGTGCCACCAGCAGAGACCCTACCCGACTAGGAGATGAGCAGTTCTTC.

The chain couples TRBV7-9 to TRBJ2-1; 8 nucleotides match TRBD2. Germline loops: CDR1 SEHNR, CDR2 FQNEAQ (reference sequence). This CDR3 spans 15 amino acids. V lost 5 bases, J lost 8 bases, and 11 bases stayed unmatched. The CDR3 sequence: CASSLSSGRLHEQFF. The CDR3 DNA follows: TGTGCCAGCAGCCTCTCCAGCGGGAGACTGCATGAGCAGTTCTTC. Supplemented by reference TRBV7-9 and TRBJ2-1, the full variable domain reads DTGVSQNPRHKITKRGQNVTFRCDPISEHNRLYWYRQTLGQGPEFLTYFQNEAQLEKSRLLSDRFSAERPKGSFSTLEIQRTEQGDSAMYLCASSLSSGRLHEQFFGPGTRLTVL.

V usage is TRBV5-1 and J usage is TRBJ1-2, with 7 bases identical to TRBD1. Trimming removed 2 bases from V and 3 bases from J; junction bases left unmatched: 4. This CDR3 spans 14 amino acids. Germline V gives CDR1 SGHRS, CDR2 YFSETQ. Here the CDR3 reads CASSFRGGHYGYTF. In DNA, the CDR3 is TGCGCCAGCAGCTTCCGAGGGGGCCACTATGGCTACACCTTC. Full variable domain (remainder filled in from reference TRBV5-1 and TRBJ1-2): KAGVTQTPRYLIKTRGQQVTLSCSPISGHRSVSWYQQTPGQGLQFLFEYFSETQRNKGNFPGRFSGRQFSNSRSEMNVSTLELGDSALYLCASSFRGGHYGYTFGSGTRLTVV.

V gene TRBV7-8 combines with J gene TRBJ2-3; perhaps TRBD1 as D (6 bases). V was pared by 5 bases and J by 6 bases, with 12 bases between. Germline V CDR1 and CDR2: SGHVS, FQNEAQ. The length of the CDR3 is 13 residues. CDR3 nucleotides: TGTGCCAGCAGCATGACAGGTCTGGATACGCAGTATTTT. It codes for CASSMTGLDTQYF. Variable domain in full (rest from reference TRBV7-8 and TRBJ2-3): GAGVSQSPRYKVAKRGQDVALRCDPISGHVSLFWYQQALGQGPEFLTYFQNEAQLDKSGLPSDRFFAERPEGSVSTLKIQRTQQEDSAVYLCASSMTGLDTQYFGPGTRLTVL.

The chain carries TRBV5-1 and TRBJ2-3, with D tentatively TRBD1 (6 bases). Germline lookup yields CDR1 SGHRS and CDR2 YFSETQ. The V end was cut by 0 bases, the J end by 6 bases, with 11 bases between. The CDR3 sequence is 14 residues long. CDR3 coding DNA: TGCGCCAGCAGCTTGGACAGGGCTGGGGATACGCAGTATTTT. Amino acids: CASSLDRAGDTQYF.

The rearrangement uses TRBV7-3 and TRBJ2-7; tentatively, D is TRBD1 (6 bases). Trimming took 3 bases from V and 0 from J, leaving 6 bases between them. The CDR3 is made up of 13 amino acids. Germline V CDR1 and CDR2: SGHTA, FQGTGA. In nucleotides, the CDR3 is TGTGCCAGCAGCTTGGGGGCCTCCTACGAGCAGTACTTC. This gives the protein CASSLGASYEQYF.

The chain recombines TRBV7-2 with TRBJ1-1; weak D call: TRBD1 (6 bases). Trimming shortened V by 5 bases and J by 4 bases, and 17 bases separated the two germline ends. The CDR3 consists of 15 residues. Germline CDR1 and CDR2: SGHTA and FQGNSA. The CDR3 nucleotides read TGTGCCAGCAGCCTAGGGGGGGGCAAAGGCACTGAAGCTTTCTTT. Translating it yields CASSLGGGKGTEAFF. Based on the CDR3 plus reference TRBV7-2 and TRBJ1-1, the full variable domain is GAGVSQSPSNKVTEKGKDVELRCDPISGHTALYWYRQSLGQGLEFLIYFQGNSAPDKSGLPSDRFSAERTGGSVSTLTIQRTQQEDSAVYLCASSLGGGKGTEAFFGQGTRLTVV.

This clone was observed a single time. CDR3 sequence (DNA): TGCGCCAGCAGCTCAGGGGATTCTGGAAACACCATATATTTT. Its protein product is CASSSGDSGNTIYF. V gene TRBV5-1 combines with J gene TRBJ1-3; D may be TRBD1 (6 bases). CDR3 length equals 14 residues. Deletions cut 3 bases from V and 1 base from J, with 8 bases between. Germline-derived CDR1 and CDR2 are SGHRS and YFSETQ.

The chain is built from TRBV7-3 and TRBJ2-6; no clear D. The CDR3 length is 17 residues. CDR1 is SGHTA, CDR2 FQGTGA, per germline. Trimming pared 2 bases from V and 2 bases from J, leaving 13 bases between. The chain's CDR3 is CASSLFTPSAGANVLTF. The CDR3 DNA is TGTGCCAGCAGCTTATTTACCCCTAGTGCTGGGGCCAACGTCCTGACTTTC. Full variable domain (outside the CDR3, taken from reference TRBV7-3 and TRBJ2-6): GAGVSQTPSNKVTEKGKYVELRCDPISGHTALYWYRQSLGQGPEFLIYFQGTGAADDSGLPNDRFFAVRPEGSVSTLKIQRTERGDSAVYLCASSLFTPSAGANVLTFGAGSRLTVL.

DNA of the CDR3: TGTGCCAGCAGACAGACTAGCTCCTACAATGAGCAGTTCTTC. Translating gives CASRQTSSYNEQFF. The chain links TRBV7-9 to TRBJ2-1, with a possible D match to TRBD2 (6 bases). There are 14 residues in the CDR3. Germline V gene data show CDR1 as SEHNR and CDR2 as FQNEAQ (reference sequence). The V and J ends lost 6 bases and 0 bases respectively, with 9 bases between them.

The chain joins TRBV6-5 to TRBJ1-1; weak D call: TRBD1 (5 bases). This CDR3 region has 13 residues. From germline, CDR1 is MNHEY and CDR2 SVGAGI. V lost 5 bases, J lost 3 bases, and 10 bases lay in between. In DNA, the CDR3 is TGTGCCAGCAGTCCCAGGGCCCACACTGAAGCTTTCTTT. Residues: CASSPRAHTEAFF.

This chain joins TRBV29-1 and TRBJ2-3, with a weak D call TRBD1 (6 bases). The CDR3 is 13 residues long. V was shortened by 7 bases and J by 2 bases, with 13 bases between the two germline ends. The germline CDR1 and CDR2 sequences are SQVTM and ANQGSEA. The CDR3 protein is CSAEGGPTDTQYF. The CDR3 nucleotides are TGCAGCGCCGAAGGGGGACCCACAGATACGCAGTATTTT.

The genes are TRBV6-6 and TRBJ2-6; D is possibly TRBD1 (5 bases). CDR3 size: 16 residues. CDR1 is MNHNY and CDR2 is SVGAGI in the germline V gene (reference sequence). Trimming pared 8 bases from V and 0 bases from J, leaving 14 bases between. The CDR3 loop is CASSRVTISGANVLTF. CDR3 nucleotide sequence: TGTGCCAGCTCCAGGGTTACAATCTCTGGGGCCAACGTCCTGACTTTC.

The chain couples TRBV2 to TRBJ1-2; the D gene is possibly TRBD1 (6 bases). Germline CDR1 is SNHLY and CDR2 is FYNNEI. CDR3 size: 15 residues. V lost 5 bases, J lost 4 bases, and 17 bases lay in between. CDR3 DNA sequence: TGTGCCAGCAGTCAGGCATGGGGGCTCGCCTATGGCTACACCTTC. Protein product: CASSQAWGLAYGYTF.

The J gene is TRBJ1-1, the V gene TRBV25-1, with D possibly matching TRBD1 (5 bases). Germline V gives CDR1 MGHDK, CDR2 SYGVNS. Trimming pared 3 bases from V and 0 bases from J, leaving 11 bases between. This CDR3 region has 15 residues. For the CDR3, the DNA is TGTGCCAGCAGTGAGACCGTCAGGGTGAACACTGAAGCTTTCTTT. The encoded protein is CASSETVRVNTEAFF.

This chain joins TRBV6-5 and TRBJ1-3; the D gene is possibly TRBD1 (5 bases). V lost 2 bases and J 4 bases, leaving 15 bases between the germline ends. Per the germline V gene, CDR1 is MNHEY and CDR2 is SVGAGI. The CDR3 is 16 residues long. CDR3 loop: CASSYQGLGSGNTIYF. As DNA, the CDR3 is TGTGCCAGCAGTTACCAGGGTTTAGGATCCGGAAACACCATATATTTT.

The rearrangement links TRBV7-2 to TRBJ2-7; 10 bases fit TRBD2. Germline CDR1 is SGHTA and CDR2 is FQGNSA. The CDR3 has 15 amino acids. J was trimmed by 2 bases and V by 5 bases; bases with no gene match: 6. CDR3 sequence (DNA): TGTGCCAGCAGCCAGATAGCGGGGGGCCCCTACGAGCAGTACTTC. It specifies CASSQIAGGPYEQYF. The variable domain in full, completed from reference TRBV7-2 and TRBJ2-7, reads GAGVSQSPSNKVTEKGKDVELRCDPISGHTALYWYRQSLGQGLEFLIYFQGNSAPDKSGLPSDRFSAERTGGSVSTLTIQRTQQEDSAVYLCASSQIAGGPYEQYFGPGTRLTVT.

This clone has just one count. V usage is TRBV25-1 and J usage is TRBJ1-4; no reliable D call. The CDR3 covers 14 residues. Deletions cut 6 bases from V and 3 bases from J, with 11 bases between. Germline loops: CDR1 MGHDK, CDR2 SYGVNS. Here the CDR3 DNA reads TGTGCCAGCAGCGAGGGCACACCTAATGAAAAACTGTTTTTT. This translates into CASSEGTPNEKLFF.

The CDR3 DNA sequence: TGTGCCAGCAGCTTAGAATCTCCTAGACTAGCAGGGCGGTACAATGAGCAGTTCTTC. Translation: CASSLESPRLAGRYNEQFF. The rearrangement links TRBV11-3 to TRBJ2-1; 7 positions agree with TRBD2. Germline-derived CDR1 and CDR2 are SGHNT and YENEEA. V lost 0 bases, J lost 4 bases, and 15 bases stayed unmatched. CDR3 length: 19 residues.

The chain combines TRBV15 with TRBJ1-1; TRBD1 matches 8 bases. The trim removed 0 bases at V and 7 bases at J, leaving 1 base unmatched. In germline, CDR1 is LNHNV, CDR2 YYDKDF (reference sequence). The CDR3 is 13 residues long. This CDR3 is CATSRDRGLEAFF. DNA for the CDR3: TGTGCCACCAGCAGAGACAGGGGGCTTGAAGCTTTCTTT.

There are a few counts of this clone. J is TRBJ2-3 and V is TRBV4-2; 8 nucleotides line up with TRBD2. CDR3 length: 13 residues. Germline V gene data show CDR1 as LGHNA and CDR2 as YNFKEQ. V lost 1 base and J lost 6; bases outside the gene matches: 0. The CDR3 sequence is CASSQGLADTQYF. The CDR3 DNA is TGTGCCAGCAGCCAAGGACTAGCGGATACGCAGTATTTT.

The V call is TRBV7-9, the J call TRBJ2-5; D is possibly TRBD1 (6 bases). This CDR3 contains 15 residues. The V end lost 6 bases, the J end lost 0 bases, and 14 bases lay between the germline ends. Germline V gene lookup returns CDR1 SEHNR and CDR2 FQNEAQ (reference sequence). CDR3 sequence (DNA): TGTGCCAGCAGTAGGGACATTACGTACCAAGAGACCCAGTACTTC. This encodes CASSRDITYQETQYF. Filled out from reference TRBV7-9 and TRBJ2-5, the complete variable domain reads DTGVSQNPRHKITKRGQNVTFRCDPISEHNRLYWYRQTLGQGPEFLTYFQNEAQLEKSRLLSDRFSAERPKGSFSTLEIQRTEQGDSAMYLCASSRDITYQETQYFGPGTRLLVL.

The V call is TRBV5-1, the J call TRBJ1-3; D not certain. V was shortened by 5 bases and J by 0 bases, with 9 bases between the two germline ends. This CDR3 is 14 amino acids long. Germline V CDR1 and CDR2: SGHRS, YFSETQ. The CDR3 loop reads CASREDPSGNTIYF. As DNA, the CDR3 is TGCGCCAGCAGGGAGGACCCCTCTGGAAACACCATATATTTT.

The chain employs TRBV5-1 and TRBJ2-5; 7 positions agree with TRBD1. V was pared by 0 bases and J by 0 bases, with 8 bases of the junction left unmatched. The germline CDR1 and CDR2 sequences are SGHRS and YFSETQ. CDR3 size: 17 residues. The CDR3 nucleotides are TGCGCCAGCAGCTTGGCCCCGGGACAGAAAAACCAAGAGACCCAGTACTTC. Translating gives CASSLAPGQKNQETQYF.

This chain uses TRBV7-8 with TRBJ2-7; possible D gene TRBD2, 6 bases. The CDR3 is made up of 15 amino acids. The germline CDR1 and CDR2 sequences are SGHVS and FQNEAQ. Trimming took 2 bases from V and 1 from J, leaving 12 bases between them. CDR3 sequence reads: CASSLLVGGSYEQYF. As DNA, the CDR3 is TGTGCCAGCAGCTTACTAGTCGGGGGATCCTACGAGCAGTACTTC.

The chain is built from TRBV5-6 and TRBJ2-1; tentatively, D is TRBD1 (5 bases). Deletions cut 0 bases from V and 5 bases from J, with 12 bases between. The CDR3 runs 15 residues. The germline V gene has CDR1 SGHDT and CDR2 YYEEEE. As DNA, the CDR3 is TGTGCCAGCAGCTTGGAGAAGGGGAAGAACAATGAGCAGTTCTTC. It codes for CASSLEKGKNNEQFF.

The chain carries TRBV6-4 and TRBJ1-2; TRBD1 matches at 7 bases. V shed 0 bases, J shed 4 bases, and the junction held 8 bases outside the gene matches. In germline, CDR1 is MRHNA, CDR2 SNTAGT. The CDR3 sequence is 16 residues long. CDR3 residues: CASSDSGTADFYGYTF. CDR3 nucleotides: TGTGCCAGCAGTGACTCTGGGACAGCCGATTTCTATGGCTACACCTTC.

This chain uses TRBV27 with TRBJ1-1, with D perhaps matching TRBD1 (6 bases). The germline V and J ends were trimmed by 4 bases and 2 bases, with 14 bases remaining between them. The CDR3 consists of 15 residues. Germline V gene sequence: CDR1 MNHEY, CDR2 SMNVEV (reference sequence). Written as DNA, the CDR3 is TGTGCCAGCAGTTGGGGGGGGGCTGGTAACACTGAAGCTTTCTTT. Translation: CASSWGGAGNTEAFF.